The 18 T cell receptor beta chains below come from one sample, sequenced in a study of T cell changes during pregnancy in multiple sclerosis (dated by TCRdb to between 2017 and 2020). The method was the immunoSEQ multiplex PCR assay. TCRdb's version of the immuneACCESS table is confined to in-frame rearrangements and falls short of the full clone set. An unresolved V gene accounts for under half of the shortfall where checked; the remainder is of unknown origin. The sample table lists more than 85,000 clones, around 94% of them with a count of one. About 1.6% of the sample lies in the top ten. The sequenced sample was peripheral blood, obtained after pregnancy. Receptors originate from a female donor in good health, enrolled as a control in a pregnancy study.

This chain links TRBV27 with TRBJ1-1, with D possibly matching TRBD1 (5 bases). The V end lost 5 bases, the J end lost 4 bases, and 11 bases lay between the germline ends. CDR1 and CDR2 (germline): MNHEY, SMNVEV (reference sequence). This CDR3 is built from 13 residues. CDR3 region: CASSRNRPTEAFF. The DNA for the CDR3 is TGTGCCAGCAGTCGAAACAGGCCCACTGAAGCTTTCTTT.

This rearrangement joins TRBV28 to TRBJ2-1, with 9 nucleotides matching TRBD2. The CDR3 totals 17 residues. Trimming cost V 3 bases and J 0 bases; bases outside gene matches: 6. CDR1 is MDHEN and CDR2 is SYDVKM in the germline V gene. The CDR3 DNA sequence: TGTGCCAGCAGTTTTCTAGCGGGACTACGCTCCTACAATGAGCAGTTCTTC. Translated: CASSFLAGLRSYNEQFF.

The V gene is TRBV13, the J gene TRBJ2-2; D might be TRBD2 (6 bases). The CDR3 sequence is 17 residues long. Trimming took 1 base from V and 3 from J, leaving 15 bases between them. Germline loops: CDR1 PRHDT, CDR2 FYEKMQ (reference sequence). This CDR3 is CASSLVPGSGDTGELFF. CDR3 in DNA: TGTGCCAGCAGCTTAGTCCCCGGGAGCGGCGACACCGGGGAGCTGTTTTTT.

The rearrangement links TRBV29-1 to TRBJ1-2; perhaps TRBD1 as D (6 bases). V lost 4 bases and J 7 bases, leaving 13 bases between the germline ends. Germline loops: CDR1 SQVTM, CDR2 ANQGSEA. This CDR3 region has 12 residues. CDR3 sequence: CSVVGGRSGYTF. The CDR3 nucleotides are TGCAGCGTTGTGGGGGGGCGCAGTGGCTACACCTTC.

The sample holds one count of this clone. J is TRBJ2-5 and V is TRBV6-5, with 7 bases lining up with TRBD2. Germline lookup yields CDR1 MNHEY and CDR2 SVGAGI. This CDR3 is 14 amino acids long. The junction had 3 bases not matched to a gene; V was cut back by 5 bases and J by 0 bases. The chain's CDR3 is CASSGGGDQETQYF. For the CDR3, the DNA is TGTGCCAGCAGTGGGGGAGGGGACCAAGAGACCCAGTACTTC.

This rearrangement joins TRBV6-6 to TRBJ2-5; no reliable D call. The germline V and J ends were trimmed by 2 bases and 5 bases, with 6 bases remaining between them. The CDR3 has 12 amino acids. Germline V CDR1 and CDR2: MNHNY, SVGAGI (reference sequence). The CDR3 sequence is CASSYESETQYF. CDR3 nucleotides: TGTGCCAGCAGTTACGAGTCGGAGACCCAGTACTTC.

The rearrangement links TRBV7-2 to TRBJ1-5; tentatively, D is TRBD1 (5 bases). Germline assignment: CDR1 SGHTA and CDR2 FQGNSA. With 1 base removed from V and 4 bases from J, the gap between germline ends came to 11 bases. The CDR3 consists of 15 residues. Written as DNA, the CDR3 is TGTGCCAGCAGCTTAGGGGATGCAGGGAATCAGCCCCAGCATTTT. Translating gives CASSLGDAGNQPQHF.

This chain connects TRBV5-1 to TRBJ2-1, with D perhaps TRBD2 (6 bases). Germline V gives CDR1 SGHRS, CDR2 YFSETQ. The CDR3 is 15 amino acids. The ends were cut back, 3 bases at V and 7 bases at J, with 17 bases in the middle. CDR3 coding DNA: TGCGCCAGCAGCTCCCGGGACTGGTATCAGAATGAGCAGTTCTTC. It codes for CASSSRDWYQNEQFF. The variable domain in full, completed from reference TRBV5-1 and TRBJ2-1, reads KAGVTQTPRYLIKTRGQQVTLSCSPISGHRSVSWYQQTPGQGLQFLFEYFSETQRNKGNFPGRFSGRQFSNSRSEMNVSTLELGDSALYLCASSSRDWYQNEQFFGPGTRLTVL.

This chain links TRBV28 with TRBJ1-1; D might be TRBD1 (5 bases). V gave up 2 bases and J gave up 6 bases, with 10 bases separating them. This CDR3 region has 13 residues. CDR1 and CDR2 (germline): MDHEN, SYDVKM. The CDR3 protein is CASSLGGVSEAFF. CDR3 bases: TGTGCCAGCAGTTTAGGAGGGGTTTCTGAAGCTTTCTTT. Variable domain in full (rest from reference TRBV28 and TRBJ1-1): DVKVTQSSRYLVKRTGEKVFLECVQDMDHENMFWYRQDPGLGLRLIYFSYDVKMKEKGDIPEGYSVSREKKERFSLILESASTNQTSMYLCASSLGGVSEAFFGQGTRLTVV.

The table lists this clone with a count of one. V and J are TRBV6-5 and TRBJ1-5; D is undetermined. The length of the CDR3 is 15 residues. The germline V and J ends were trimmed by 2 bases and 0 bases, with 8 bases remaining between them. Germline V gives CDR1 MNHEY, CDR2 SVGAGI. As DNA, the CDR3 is TGTGCCAGCAGTTACGACGGGTATAGCAATCAGCCCCAGCATTTT. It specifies CASSYDGYSNQPQHF.

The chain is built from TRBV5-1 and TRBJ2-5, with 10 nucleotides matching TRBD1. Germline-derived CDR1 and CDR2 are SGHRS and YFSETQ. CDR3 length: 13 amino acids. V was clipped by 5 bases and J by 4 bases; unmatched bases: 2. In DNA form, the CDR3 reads TGCGCCAGCAGGTGGACAGGGGGAGAGACCCAGTACTTC. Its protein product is CASRWTGGETQYF.

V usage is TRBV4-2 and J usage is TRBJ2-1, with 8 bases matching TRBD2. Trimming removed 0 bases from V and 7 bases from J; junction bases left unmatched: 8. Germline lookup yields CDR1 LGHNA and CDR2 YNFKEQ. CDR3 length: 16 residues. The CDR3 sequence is CASSQDLKREKNEQFF. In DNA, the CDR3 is TGTGCCAGCAGCCAAGATCTAAAGCGGGAGAAAAATGAGCAGTTCTTC.

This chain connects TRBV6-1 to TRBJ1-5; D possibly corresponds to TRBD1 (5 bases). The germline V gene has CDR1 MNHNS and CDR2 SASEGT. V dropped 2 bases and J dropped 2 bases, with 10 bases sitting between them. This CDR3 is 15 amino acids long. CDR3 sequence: CASSEIGDGNQPQHF. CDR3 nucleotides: TGTGCCAGCAGTGAAATAGGGGATGGCAATCAGCCCCAGCATTTT.

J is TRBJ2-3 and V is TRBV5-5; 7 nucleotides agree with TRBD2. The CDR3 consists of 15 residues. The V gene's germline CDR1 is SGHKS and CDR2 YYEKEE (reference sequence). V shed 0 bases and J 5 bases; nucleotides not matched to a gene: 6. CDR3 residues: CASSLGGRAIDTQYF. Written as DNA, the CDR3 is TGTGCCAGCAGCTTGGGTGGGAGGGCGATAGATACGCAGTATTTT.

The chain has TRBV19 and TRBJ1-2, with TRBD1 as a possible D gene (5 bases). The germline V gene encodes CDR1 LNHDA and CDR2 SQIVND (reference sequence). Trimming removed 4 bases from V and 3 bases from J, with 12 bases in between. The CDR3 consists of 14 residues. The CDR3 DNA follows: TGTGCCAGTAGTACCCCAGGGAGGGACTATGGCTACACCTTC. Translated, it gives CASSTPGRDYGYTF.

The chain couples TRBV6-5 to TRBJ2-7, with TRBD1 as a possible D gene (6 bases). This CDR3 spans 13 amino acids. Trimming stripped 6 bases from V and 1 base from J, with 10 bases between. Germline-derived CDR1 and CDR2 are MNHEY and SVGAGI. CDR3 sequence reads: CASRETGSYEQYF. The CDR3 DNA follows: TGTGCCAGCAGAGAAACAGGGTCCTACGAGCAGTACTTC.

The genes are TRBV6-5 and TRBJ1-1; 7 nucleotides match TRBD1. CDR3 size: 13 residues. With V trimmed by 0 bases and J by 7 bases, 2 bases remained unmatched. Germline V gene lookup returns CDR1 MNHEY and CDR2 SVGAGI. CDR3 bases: TGTGCCAGCAGTTACTCCGGGACAGTTGAAGCTTTCTTT. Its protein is CASSYSGTVEAFF.

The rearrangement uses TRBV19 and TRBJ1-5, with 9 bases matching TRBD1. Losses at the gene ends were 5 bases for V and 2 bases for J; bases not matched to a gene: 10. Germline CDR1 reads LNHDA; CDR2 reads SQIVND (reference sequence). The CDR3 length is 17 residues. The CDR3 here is CASSPRPRQGGNQPQHF. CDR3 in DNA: TGTGCCAGTAGTCCCCGACCCCGACAGGGGGGCAATCAGCCCCAGCATTTT.